One and the same sample provided the 32 T cell receptor beta chains below, sequenced in a study of T cell changes during pregnancy in multiple sclerosis. This table comes from immunoSEQ multiplex PCR, and its TCRdb copy is limited to in-frame clones, with some not included. The table includes 55,000 to 85,000 clones, around nine tenths detected once. Specimen: peripheral blood, collected in the third trimester of pregnancy. Source of these receptors: a female donor with multiple sclerosis, enrolled in a pregnancy study.

This clone was counted a few times. The chain recombines TRBV29-1 with TRBJ1-2, with 10 bases identical to TRBD1. Per the germline V gene, CDR1 is SQVTM and CDR2 is ANQGSEA. There are 15 residues in the CDR3. Losses at the gene ends were 5 bases for V and 4 bases for J; bases not matched to a gene: 10. The CDR3 loop is CSVTGQGEVIYGYTF. The CDR3 nucleotides are TGCAGCGTTACCGGACAGGGGGAGGTTATCTATGGCTACACCTTC.

The V call is TRBV6-1, the J call TRBJ2-5; TRBD2 might be the D (5 bases). The CDR3 is 13 amino acids. V gave up 6 bases and J gave up 5 bases, with 13 bases separating them. In germline, CDR1 is MNHNS, CDR2 SASEGT. The CDR3 reads CASRRTGFETQYF. The DNA of the CDR3 is TGTGCCAGCAGAAGGACTGGTTTTGAGACCCAGTACTTC.

The V call is TRBV2, the J call TRBJ1-6; 8 bases map to TRBD1. J was trimmed by 10 bases and V by 7 bases; bases with no gene match: 9. This CDR3 is built from 14 residues. CDR1 and CDR2 from the germline V gene are SNHLY and FYNNEI. The CDR3 region is CASNPGQGGSPLHF. CDR3 coding DNA: TGTGCCAGCAATCCCGGACAGGGCGGCTCACCCCTCCACTTT.

The V gene is TRBV10-2, the J gene TRBJ2-4, with 8 bases that match TRBD2. The CDR3 length is 15 residues. J was trimmed by 7 bases and V by 7 bases; bases with no gene match: 12. Per germline, CDR1 WSHSY and CDR2 SAAADI. The CDR3 loop reads CASKGLAGNHNIQYF. CDR3 coding DNA: TGCGCCAGCAAAGGGTTAGCGGGAAATCATAACATTCAGTACTTC.

This clone was observed once. V usage is TRBV28 and J usage is TRBJ2-7, with 11 bases aligning to TRBD2. Losses at the gene ends were 6 bases for V and 5 bases for J; bases not matched to a gene: 9. The CDR3 is 15 residues long. The germline V gene encodes CDR1 MDHEN and CDR2 SYDVKM. Here the CDR3 reads CASRLRTSGSHEQYF. CDR3 bases: TGTGCCAGCAGGCTAAGGACTAGCGGGTCCCACGAGCAGTACTTC.

This clone was recorded once. The chain couples TRBV27 to TRBJ1-1, with TRBD1 identical over 9 bases. Germline CDR1 reads MNHEY; CDR2 reads SMNVEV (reference sequence). The CDR3 is made up of 12 amino acids. The V and J ends lost 5 bases and 10 bases, in that order; junction bases with no gene match: 5. CDR3 residues: CASSTGGDGAFF. The CDR3 DNA is TGTGCCAGCAGTACAGGGGGCGATGGAGCTTTCTTT.

The rearrangement uses TRBV5-1 and TRBJ2-7; 9 nucleotides agree with TRBD1. Germline CDR1 and CDR2: SGHRS and YFSETQ. The junction had 11 bases not matched to a gene; V was cut back by 4 bases and J by 6 bases. The CDR3 covers 15 residues. This CDR3 reads CASSPLSGQGGEQYF. CDR3 sequence (DNA): TGCGCCAGCAGCCCACTCTCGGGACAGGGTGGCGAGCAGTACTTC.

Regarding this clone: The sample has other DNA sequences that encode this CDR3 too. The J gene is TRBJ2-5, the V gene TRBV18, with D possibly matching TRBD2 (5 bases). The CDR3 extends over 13 amino acids. V was shortened by 3 bases and J by 1 base, with 6 bases between the two germline ends. Germline V gene data show CDR1 as KGHSH and CDR2 as LQKENI. The CDR3 spells CASSPGVQETQYF. The CDR3 DNA reads TGTGCCAGCTCACCCGGGGTCCAAGAGACCCAGTACTTC.

The chain links TRBV19 to TRBJ1-3; 7 positions match TRBD1. CDR1 and CDR2 from the germline V gene are LNHDA and SQIVND (reference sequence). The CDR3 is 15 amino acids. V lost 4 bases and J lost 2; bases outside the gene matches: 5. CDR3 in amino acids: CASSNDRVPGNTIYF. In nucleotides, the CDR3 is TGTGCCAGTAGTAACGACAGGGTTCCTGGAAACACCATATATTTT. Based on the CDR3 plus reference TRBV19 and TRBJ1-3, the full variable domain is DGGITQSPKYLFRKEGQNVTLSCEQNLNHDAMYWYRQDPGQGLRLIYYSQIVNDFQKGDIAEGYSVSREKKESFPLTVTSAQKNPTAFYLCASSNDRVPGNTIYFGEGSWLTVV.

The CDR3 sequence is CASRLITGFAGELFF. The CDR3 bases are TGTGCCAGCAGGTTGATTACAGGTTTCGCCGGGGAGCTGTTTTTT. The chain links TRBV27 to TRBJ2-2; a possible D gene is TRBD1 (5 bases). Trimming removed 6 bases at V and 6 bases at J, with 17 bases between. Germline-derived CDR1 and CDR2 are MNHEY and SMNVEV (reference sequence). CDR3 length equals 15 residues.

V gene TRBV6-6 combines with J gene TRBJ2-7; weak D call: TRBD1 (5 bases). V was trimmed by 1 base and J by 2 bases, leaving 9 bases between them. The germline CDR1 and CDR2 sequences are MNHNY and SVGAGI (reference sequence). This CDR3 region has 14 residues. CDR3 loop: CASSYWTDTYEQYF. CDR3 DNA sequence: TGTGCCAGCAGTTACTGGACGGACACCTACGAGCAGTACTTC.

The V gene is TRBV28, the J gene TRBJ1-5; 8 nucleotides align to TRBD1. Germline V lookup: CDR1 MDHEN, CDR2 SYDVKM. The CDR3 spans 17 residues. V was pared by 4 bases and J by 3 bases, with 11 bases of the junction left unmatched. This CDR3 is CASSSHWTGRDNQPQHF. The CDR3 coding sequence is TGTGCCAGCAGTTCCCACTGGACAGGGCGGGACAATCAGCCCCAGCATTTT.

V is TRBV7-9 and J is TRBJ2-5, with TRBD2 as a possible D gene (6 bases). The length of the CDR3 is 15 residues. Deletions cut 6 bases from V and 0 bases from J, with 14 bases between. Germline CDR1 and CDR2: SEHNR and FQNEAQ (reference sequence). In DNA, the CDR3 is TGTGCCAGCAGGGGGGACTCACAGTACCAAGAGACCCAGTACTTC. This translates into CASRGDSQYQETQYF.

This chain connects TRBV28 to TRBJ2-3; unclear D gene. Germline CDR1 and CDR2: MDHEN and SYDVKM. Trimming pared 3 bases from V and 1 base from J, leaving 20 bases between. The CDR3 is 18 residues long. CDR3 bases: TGTGCCAGCAGTTTTCATGGCACCCTAGTGATTGGCACAGATACGCAGTATTTT. This encodes CASSFHGTLVIGTDTQYF.

This chain links TRBV19 with TRBJ1-1; no definite D call. The CDR3 has 15 residues. Germline CDR1 is LNHDA and CDR2 is SQIVND (reference sequence). The V end lost 3 bases, the J end lost 8 bases, and 19 bases lay between the germline ends. The CDR3 region has the DNA TGTGCCAGTAGTATGTCGATGGGTATAGCGGGAGAAGCTTTCTTT. Protein sequence: CASSMSMGIAGEAFF.

The count of this clone is one. The chain recombines TRBV18 with TRBJ2-5; tentatively, D is TRBD2 (5 bases). Per germline, CDR1 KGHSH and CDR2 LQKENI. The CDR3 is 13 residues long. V was clipped by 3 bases and J by 0 bases, with 5 bases between them. The CDR3 reads CASSPRDQETQYF. Written as DNA, the CDR3 is TGTGCCAGCTCACCGAGGGACCAAGAGACCCAGTACTTC.

This clone was found a few times. The rearrangement joins TRBV5-6 to TRBJ1-5, with TRBD1 matching over 7 bases. The trim removed 1 base at V and 4 bases at J, leaving 8 bases unmatched. CDR1 is SGHDT and CDR2 is YYEEEE in the germline V gene. The CDR3 has 16 residues. CDR3 protein: CASSLQGTATNQPQHF. The CDR3 region has the DNA TGTGCCAGCAGCTTGCAAGGGACAGCAACTAATCAGCCCCAGCATTTT.

The chain uses TRBV18 and TRBJ2-1, with TRBD2 identical over 14 bases. The germline CDR1 and CDR2 sequences are KGHSH and LQKENI. V shed 4 bases, J shed 6 bases, and the junction held 5 bases outside the gene matches. The CDR3 sequence is 16 residues long. The CDR3 DNA reads as TGTGCCAGCTCACGCACGGGACTAGCGGGAGCCAATGAGCAGTTCTTC. Translating gives CASSRTGLAGANEQFF.

For this clone: This CDR3 is also generated by other DNA sequences in the sample. CDR3 coding DNA: TGTGCCAGCTCACCGGGGGGAGGATACGAGCAGTACTTC. This encodes CASSPGGGYEQYF. This chain connects TRBV18 to TRBJ2-7; D possibly corresponds to TRBD2 (6 bases). The germline CDR1 and CDR2 sequences are KGHSH and LQKENI. V gave up 3 bases and J gave up 4 bases, with 10 bases separating them. The CDR3 is 13 amino acids.

The rearrangement links TRBV5-1 to TRBJ2-2; D perhaps matches TRBD2 (6 bases). The germline CDR1 and CDR2 sequences are SGHRS and YFSETQ. CDR3 size: 16 residues. Trimming took 4 bases from V and 0 from J, leaving 13 bases between them. The CDR3 region is CASSSTRDSNTGELFF. The CDR3 nucleotides are TGCGCCAGCAGCAGCACCCGGGACTCGAACACCGGGGAGCTGTTTTTT.

This chain connects TRBV18 to TRBJ1-6, with D possibly matching TRBD1 (5 bases). Trimming cost V 5 bases and J 8 bases, with 7 bases left between them. Germline assignment: CDR1 KGHSH and CDR2 LQKENI. CDR3 length: 12 amino acids. The DNA of the CDR3 is TGTGCCAGCTCAGGGGGGGATTCACCCCTCCACTTT. It is translated as CASSGGDSPLHF. The full variable domain, in which reference TRBV18 and TRBJ1-6 provide the parts outside the CDR3, is NAGVMQNPRHLVRRRGQEARLRCSPMKGHSHVYWYRQLPEEGLKFMVYLQKENIIDESGMPKERFSAEFPKEGPSILRIQQVVRGDSAAYFCASSGGDSPLHFGNGTRLTVT.

This clone was seen more than once but under ten times. V usage is TRBV6-6 and J usage is TRBJ2-7; weak D call: TRBD2 (5 bases). This CDR3 contains 14 residues. Germline-derived CDR1 and CDR2 are MNHNY and SVGAGI (reference sequence). Trimming cost V 2 bases and J 3 bases, with 11 bases left between them. CDR3 loop: CASSYNYRGYEQYF. The DNA for the CDR3 is TGTGCCAGCAGTTACAATTACCGGGGCTACGAGCAGTACTTC.

The V and J genes are TRBV10-1 and TRBJ2-7, with TRBD1 matching 12 bases. The CDR3 is made up of 16 amino acids. Losses at the gene ends were 0 bases for V and 4 bases for J; bases not matched to a gene: 4. The V gene's germline CDR1 is WNHNN and CDR2 SYGVQD (reference sequence). The DNA of the CDR3 is TGCGCCAGCAGTGAGTCGGGACAGGGGGCCTGGTACGAGCAGTACTTC. Its protein is CASSESGQGAWYEQYF.

The chain has TRBV18 and TRBJ1-4; maybe TRBD1 (5 bases). Trimming pared 3 bases from V and 10 bases from J, leaving 21 bases between. CDR3 length: 16 amino acids. Germline V gene data show CDR1 as KGHSH and CDR2 as LQKENI. The CDR3 DNA is TGTGCCAGCTCACCGATCGAAACGGGGGATCGCGGAAAACTGTTTTTT. It encodes CASSPIETGDRGKLFF. Supplemented by reference TRBV18 and TRBJ1-4, the full variable domain reads NAGVMQNPRHLVRRRGQEARLRCSPMKGHSHVYWYRQLPEEGLKFMVYLQKENIIDESGMPKERFSAEFPKEGPSILRIQQVVRGDSAAYFCASSPIETGDRGKLFFGSGTQLSVL.

The rearrangement uses TRBV25-1 and TRBJ2-3, with D perhaps TRBD1 (6 bases). Germline loops: CDR1 MGHDK, CDR2 SYGVNS. The CDR3 extends over 14 amino acids. Deletions cut 1 base from V and 4 bases from J, with 9 bases between. The CDR3 reads CASSELGAPDTQYF. The CDR3 region has the DNA TGTGCCAGCAGTGAATTGGGGGCGCCAGATACGCAGTATTTT.

The chain carries TRBV5-4 and TRBJ2-1, with D perhaps TRBD2 (5 bases). V gave up 1 base and J gave up 4 bases, with 12 bases separating them. CDR1 is SGHNT and CDR2 is YYREEE in the germline V gene (reference sequence). This CDR3 is built from 15 residues. The CDR3 spells CASSLSVGAYNEQFF. In DNA form, the CDR3 reads TGTGCCAGCAGCTTGTCGGTGGGAGCTTACAATGAGCAGTTCTTC.

The J gene is TRBJ2-3, the V gene TRBV28, with a tentative D call TRBD2 (6 bases). Trimming pared 0 bases from V and 6 bases from J, leaving 7 bases between. The CDR3 has 13 amino acids. The germline V gene encodes CDR1 MDHEN and CDR2 SYDVKM. The CDR3 nucleotides are TGTGCCAGCAGTTTATGGAGCGGGGATACGCAGTATTTT. Its protein is CASSLWSGDTQYF.

In its sample, this clone was seen once. J is TRBJ2-2 and V is TRBV13, with 11 bases lining up with TRBD2. Unmatched junction bases numbered 9, after V lost 5 bases and J lost 1 base. Germline assignment: CDR1 PRHDT and CDR2 FYEKMQ (reference sequence). The CDR3 consists of 18 residues. CDR3 in amino acids: CASSPRLAGSWNTGELFF. CDR3 sequence (DNA): TGTGCCAGCAGCCCAAGACTAGCGGGATCTTGGAACACCGGGGAGCTGTTTTTT.

This clone was observed a single time. The chain employs TRBV10-3 and TRBJ2-1; no clear D. The ends were cut back, 0 bases at V and 0 bases at J, with 12 bases in the middle. Per germline, CDR1 ENHRY and CDR2 SYGVKD. This CDR3 has 17 amino acids. The CDR3 reads CAISESLDSSSYNEQFF. The CDR3 bases are TGTGCCATCAGTGAGTCCTTGGATTCTAGCTCCTACAATGAGCAGTTCTTC.

This rearrangement joins TRBV9 to TRBJ2-7; a weak D match, TRBD2 (6 bases). V shed 4 bases and J shed 2 bases, with 13 bases lying between them. Germline V lookup: CDR1 SGDLS, CDR2 YYNGEE. This CDR3 is built from 14 residues. In DNA form, the CDR3 reads TGTGCCAGCAGCCCCTCCGGGAGTCCCTACGAGCAGTACTTC. It specifies CASSPSGSPYEQYF. Complete variable domain (other parts from reference TRBV9 and TRBJ2-7): DSGVTQTPKHLITATGQRVTLRCSPRSGDLSVYWYQQSLDQGLQFLIQYYNGEERAKGNILERFSAQQFPDLHSELNLSSLELGDSALYFCASSPSGSPYEQYFGPGTRLTVT.

CDR3 DNA: TGCGCCAGCAGCCAAGGTGGGTCGGGCTCCTACGAGCAGTACTTC. Its protein product is CASSQGGSGSYEQYF. The rearrangement uses TRBV4-3 and TRBJ2-7; D is unresolved. CDR3 length: 15 amino acids. Germline V lookup: CDR1 LGHNA, CDR2 YSLEER. Between the trimmed V and J ends, which lost 1 base and 0 bases, there was a span of 10 bases.

The chain uses TRBV5-6 and TRBJ2-1; D remains unclear. The CDR3 sequence is 15 residues long. V was clipped by 3 bases and J by 4 bases, with 14 bases between them. CDR1 and CDR2 (germline): SGHDT, YYEEEE. CDR3 amino acids: CASSSNLRVYNEQFF. DNA of the CDR3: TGTGCCAGCAGCTCGAATCTCCGCGTTTACAATGAGCAGTTCTTC.